The 28 T cell receptor beta chains reported below all come from one sample, sequenced in a study of neurological immune-mediated disorders. As to time point: longitudinal time-point 3. TCRdb passed the 5' RACE reads through MiXCR, listing each CDR3 protein once. The table includes more than 75,000 distinct CDR3 sequences, 4.3% detected once. The sample was PBMCs. The receptor set was obtained from a woman aged 60-70 years with multiple sclerosis.

Ten or more counts support this clonotype. This CDR3 is CATQGRSSYNSPLHF. The CDR3 DNA reads TGTGCCACCCAGGGACGGAGCTCCTATAATTCACCCCTCCACTTT. V usage is TRBV6-1 and J usage is TRBJ1-6, with D perhaps matching TRBD1 (5 bases). Between the trimmed V and J ends, which lost 10 bases and 0 bases, there was a span of 13 bases. The length of the CDR3 is 15 residues. CDR1 is MNHNS and CDR2 is SASEGT in the germline V gene.

This clonotype was detected many times. This chain uses TRBV2 with TRBJ2-7; D unresolved. V was pared by 8 bases and J by 0 bases, with 8 bases between. CDR3 length equals 12 residues. Germline V CDR1 and CDR2: SNHLY, FYNNEI. The chain's CDR3 is CASRRSSYEQYF. In DNA form, the CDR3 reads TGTGCCAGCCGGCGCAGCTCCTACGAGCAGTACTTC.

This clonotype was seen repeatedly, ten times or more. The chain has TRBV20-1 and TRBJ1-5; the D gene is possibly TRBD1 (6 bases). The CDR3 consists of 12 residues. V shed 6 bases and J shed 4 bases, with 10 bases lying between them. The V gene's germline CDR1 is DFQATT and CDR2 SNEGSKA (reference sequence). For the CDR3, the DNA is TGCAGTGCCCACAGGGAAAATCAGCCCCAGCATTTT. It codes for CSAHRENQPQHF.

This clonotype has ten or more counts. The chain has TRBV3-1 and TRBJ1-2; 7 nucleotides align to TRBD1. With 0 bases clipped from V and 4 bases from J, the junction kept 11 bases outside the gene matches. Germline V gives CDR1 LGHDT, CDR2 YNNKEL (reference sequence). This CDR3 is 17 amino acids long. The CDR3 region is CASSQDLGTVSTYGYTF. CDR3 nucleotide sequence: TGTGCCAGCAGCCAAGATCTTGGGACAGTGTCCACCTATGGCTACACCTTC. Using reference TRBV3-1 and TRBJ1-2 for the parts outside the CDR3, the full variable domain is DTAVSQTPKYLVTQMGNDKSIKCEQNLGHDTMYWYKQDSKKFLKIMFSYNNKELIINETVPNRFSPKSPDKAHLNLHINSLELGDSAVYFCASSQDLGTVSTYGYTFGSGTRLTVV.

This clonotype has at least ten counts. The V call is TRBV6-5, the J call TRBJ2-7; the match to TRBD1 covers 7 bases. Germline V CDR1 and CDR2: MNHEY, SVGAGI. V shed 2 bases and J 3 bases; nucleotides not matched to a gene: 7. The CDR3 covers 15 residues. The CDR3 coding sequence is TGTGCCAGCAGTTACCGGGGACAGCTTGGCTACGAGCAGTACTTC. Translating gives CASSYRGQLGYEQYF.

In its sample, this clonotype was seen many times. The chain couples TRBV6-2 or TRBV6-3 to TRBJ2-7, with 9 bases lining up with TRBD2. V lost 3 bases and J lost 0; bases outside the gene matches: 9. CDR1 is MNHEY, CDR2 SVGEGT, per germline. The CDR3 covers 17 residues. The CDR3 DNA is TGTGCCAGCAGTTATCGTCCTAGCGGGGCATACTCCTACGAGCAGTACTTC. Its translation is CASSYRPSGAYSYEQYF.

The chain employs TRBV20-1 and TRBJ2-3, with 11 bases that match TRBD1. This CDR3 comprises 16 residues. Germline CDR1 reads DFQATT; CDR2 reads SNEGSKA (reference sequence). J gave up 2 bases and V 4 bases, and 8 bases lay outside the gene matches. As DNA, the CDR3 is TGCAGTGCTAACTTCGGGACAGGGGGGAACACAGATACGCAGTATTTT. Its translation: CSANFGTGGNTDTQYF.

The CDR3 loop is CASGGLAGDNEQFF. DNA for the CDR3: TGTGCCAGCGGGGGGCTAGCGGGGGACAATGAGCAGTTCTTC. This chain uses TRBV12-3 or TRBV12-4 with TRBJ2-1, with 10 bases aligning to TRBD2. This CDR3 has 14 residues. After removal of 8 bases from V and 5 bases from J, the junction contained 6 bases not matched to a gene.

The V gene is TRBV20-1, the J gene TRBJ1-6; D is possibly TRBD1 (5 bases). The CDR3 length is 14 residues. Trimming stripped 3 bases from V and 17 bases from J, with 23 bases between. From germline, CDR1 is DFQATT and CDR2 SNEGSKA (reference sequence). The CDR3 protein is CSARPGAHNSPIHF. The CDR3 DNA reads as TGCAGTGCTAGGCCCGGGGCACATAATTCACCAATCCACTTT.

Concerning this clonotype itself: A read error may be the cause here, since a much bigger clone is one base away. This chain uses TRBV15 with TRBJ1-5; TRBD1 aligns across 9 bases. This CDR3 contains 15 residues. J lost 7 bases, V lost 6 bases, and 10 bases had no gene match. Germline assignment: CDR1 LNHNV and CDR2 YYDKDF (reference sequence). CDR3 sequence: CATRGSGTGLQPQHF. In DNA, the CDR3 is TGTGCCACCAGAGGATCCGGGACAGGGCTACAGCCCCAGCATTTT.

This clonotype was observed at least ten times. The chain employs TRBV6-5 and TRBJ1-5, with a possible D match to TRBD1 (5 bases). The CDR3 consists of 15 residues. V shed 4 bases and J shed 2 bases, with 12 bases lying between them. Germline CDR1 MNHEY, CDR2 SVGAGI. The CDR3 nucleotides read TGTGCCAGCAGTTTTACCGGGGGTGGCAATCAGCCCCAGCATTTT. Translation: CASSFTGGGNQPQHF.

J is TRBJ2-7 and V is TRBV21-1. TRBV21-1 is shown as a pseudogene. This CDR3 is 17 amino acids long. CDR3 coding DNA: TGTGCCAGCAGCAACAGGCTTTGCACCCAGCGATTATACGAGCAGTACTTC. It specifies CASSNRLCTQRLYEQYF.

This clonotype was recorded many times. The chain recombines TRBV7-9 with TRBJ2-7; 12 positions agree with TRBD1. CDR3 length equals 16 residues. Germline V gives CDR1 SEHNR, CDR2 FQNEAQ (reference sequence). J was trimmed by 7 bases and V by 5 bases; bases with no gene match: 12. The CDR3 region has the DNA TGTGCCAGCAGCCCGAGACGGGACAGGGGGCTGGGGGAGCAGTACTTC. Amino acid sequence: CASSPRRDRGLGEQYF.

The sample holds many counts of this clonotype. This sequence joins TRBV3-1 and TRBJ2-7, with TRBD2 as a possible D gene (5 bases). The ends were cut back, 0 bases at V and 2 bases at J, with 8 bases in the middle. The germline V gene has CDR1 LGHDT and CDR2 YNNKEL (reference sequence). The CDR3 sequence is 14 residues long. The CDR3 nucleotides read TGTGCCAGCAGCCAAGACGGGCGGGCCTACGAGCAGTACTTC. As protein: CASSQDGRAYEQYF.

This clonotype came up many times. This rearrangement joins TRBV18 to TRBJ2-1, with D perhaps TRBD2 (5 bases). The germline V gene encodes CDR1 KGHSH and CDR2 LQKENI. Trimming pared 8 bases from V and 4 bases from J, leaving 18 bases between. CDR3 length: 15 amino acids. This CDR3 is CASARRERAYNEQFF. CDR3 nucleotide sequence: TGTGCCAGCGCCCGAAGGGAGAGGGCTTACAATGAGCAGTTCTTC.

To note about this clonotype: A much larger clone sits a single nucleotide away, making a read error possible. The chain employs TRBV5-6 and TRBJ2-7; maybe TRBD2 (6 bases). From germline, CDR1 is SGHDT and CDR2 YYEEEE. The CDR3 has 13 amino acids. The CDR3 DNA reads TGTGCCAGCAGCTTGCGGGGGACCTACGAGAAGTACTTC. Its protein is CASSLRGTYEKYF.

This clonotype was observed at least ten times. The rearrangement uses TRBV7-2 and TRBJ2-2, with D perhaps matching TRBD2 (6 bases). CDR3 length equals 14 residues. In germline, CDR1 is SGHTA, CDR2 FQGNSA. The V end lost 11 bases, the J end lost 7 bases, and 20 bases lay between the germline ends. CDR3 coding DNA: TGTGCCGGCACACTAGCCGGCCCGGTCGGGGAGCTGTTTTTT. This codes for CAGTLAGPVGELFF.

This chain joins TRBV19 and TRBJ2-3; the D gene is possibly TRBD2 (5 bases). CDR1 and CDR2 (germline): LNHDA, SQIVND (reference sequence). Trimming removed 4 bases from V and 5 bases from J, with 10 bases in between. This CDR3 comprises 13 residues. The DNA for the CDR3 is TGTGCCAGTAGTACCGGTACTAGAGATACGCAGTATTTT. This sequence encodes CASSTGTRDTQYF.

This clonotype has a count of ten or more. The gene calls are TRBV15 and TRBJ1-6; 8 bases align to TRBD1. Trimming cost V 5 bases and J 9 bases; bases outside gene matches: 9. Germline-derived CDR1 and CDR2 are LNHNV and YYDKDF (reference sequence). CDR3 length equals 15 residues. As DNA, the CDR3 is TGTGCCACCAGCGGGGTCACAGGGGGAGTTTCACCCCTCCACTTT. This translates into CATSGVTGGVSPLHF.

This clonotype has at least ten counts. CDR3 DNA: TGCAGTGGAAGGGCCTCGGGGGCCAACGTCCTGACTTTC. Translation: CSGRASGANVLTF. V gene TRBV20-1 combines with J gene TRBJ2-6; D is unresolved. Germline V gene sequence: CDR1 DFQATT, CDR2 SNEGSKA (reference sequence). This CDR3 comprises 13 residues. Trimming removed 7 bases from V and 4 bases from J, with 11 bases in between.

This clonotype was counted many times. The V call is TRBV29-1, the J call TRBJ2-3, with D unresolved. CDR1 SQVTM and CDR2 ANQGSEA come from the germline V gene. CDR3 length: 13 residues. V dropped 3 bases and J dropped 0 bases, with 7 bases sitting between them. The CDR3 DNA reads TGCAGCGTTGAGGGTGCTAGCACAGATACGCAGTATTTT. It translates to CSVEGASTDTQYF.

This clonotype was observed at least ten times. V usage is TRBV5-1 and J usage is TRBJ1-1; weak D call: TRBD1 (5 bases). Germline V gene data show CDR1 as SGHRS and CDR2 as YFSETQ. CDR3 length: 17 amino acids. Trimming took 0 bases from V and 2 from J, leaving 17 bases between them. CDR3 DNA: TGCGCCAGCAGCTTGGCGGGACGGCGAAGGCTAAACACTGAAGCTTTCTTT. Its translation is CASSLAGRRRLNTEAFF.

This clonotype has at least ten counts. V and J are TRBV20-1 and TRBJ1-5; D remains ambiguous. Germline CDR1 reads DFQATT; CDR2 reads SNEGSKA (reference sequence). This CDR3 region has 15 residues. The germline V and J ends were trimmed by 0 bases and 5 bases, with 14 bases remaining between them. CDR3 in DNA: TGCAGTGCTAGAGAGGGAGGACGGACGGATCAGCCCCAGCATTTT. This encodes CSAREGGRTDQPQHF.

This clonotype was picked up many times. The chain uses TRBV29-1 and TRBJ1-2, with 7 bases lining up with TRBD1. The V gene end was trimmed by 7 bases and the J gene end by 7 bases; junction bases not matched to a gene: 15. Germline lookup yields CDR1 SQVTM and CDR2 ANQGSEA. This CDR3 comprises 14 residues. CDR3 region: CSATVTRQGGGYTF. CDR3 coding DNA: TGCAGCGCAACCGTTACTAGACAGGGAGGTGGCTACACCTTC.

The sample holds many counts of this clonotype. This chain connects TRBV7-8 to TRBJ2-1; 7 nucleotides align to TRBD1. The germline V gene has CDR1 SGHVS and CDR2 FQNEAQ. Trimming at V came to 3 bases and at J to 0 bases, leaving 5 bases not matched to a gene. There are 16 residues in the CDR3. The CDR3 DNA sequence: TGTGCCAGCAGCTTCCCGGGACAGAGCTCCTACAATGAGCAGTTCTTC. Translating it yields CASSFPGQSSYNEQFF. Combining the CDR3 with reference TRBV7-8 and TRBJ2-1 gives the whole variable domain GAGVSQSPRYKVAKRGQDVALRCDPISGHVSLFWYQQALGQGPEFLTYFQNEAQLDKSGLPSDRFFAERPEGSVSTLKIQRTQQEDSAVYLCASSFPGQSSYNEQFFGPGTRLTVL.

The gene calls are TRBV29-1 and TRBJ1-2, with 9 bases aligning to TRBD1. The CDR3 runs to 11 residues. Trimming took 6 bases from V and 7 from J; bases not matched to a gene: 3. Germline V gene lookup returns CDR1 SQVTM and CDR2 ANQGSEA. Here the CDR3 DNA reads TGCAGCGTGGGACAGGGACGTGGCTACACCTTC. This codes for CSVGQGRGYTF.

The chain is built from TRBV5-5 and TRBJ2-2; tentative D call: TRBD1 (5 bases). CDR1 and CDR2 from the germline V gene are SGHKS and YYEKEE (reference sequence). V gave up 1 base and J gave up 4 bases, with 14 bases separating them. This CDR3 region has 16 residues. CDR3: CASSLQGQVVTGELFF. The CDR3 bases are TGTGCCAGCAGCTTGCAGGGCCAGGTAGTCACCGGGGAGCTGTTTTTT.

The table lists this clonotype with many counts. J is TRBJ1-4 and V is TRBV20-1; TRBD1 agrees at 7 bases. In germline, CDR1 is DFQATT, CDR2 SNEGSKA (reference sequence). The CDR3 consists of 13 residues. Trimming took 3 bases from V and 2 from J; bases not matched to a gene: 0. In DNA form, the CDR3 reads TGCAGTGCTAGGACAGGGACTAATGAAAAACTGTTTTTT. Its protein is CSARTGTNEKLFF.